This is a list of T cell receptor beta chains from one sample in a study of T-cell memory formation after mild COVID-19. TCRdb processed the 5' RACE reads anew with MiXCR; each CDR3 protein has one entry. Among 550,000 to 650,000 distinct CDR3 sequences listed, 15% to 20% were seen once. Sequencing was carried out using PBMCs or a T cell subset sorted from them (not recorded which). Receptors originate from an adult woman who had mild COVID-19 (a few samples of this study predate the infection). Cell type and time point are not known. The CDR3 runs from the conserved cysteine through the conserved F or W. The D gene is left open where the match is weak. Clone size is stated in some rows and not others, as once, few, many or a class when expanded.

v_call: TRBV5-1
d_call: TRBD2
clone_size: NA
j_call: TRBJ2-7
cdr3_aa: CASSQAGLAIYEQYF
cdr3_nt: TGCGCCAGCAGCCAGGCGGGACTAGCAATCTACGAGCAGTACTTC

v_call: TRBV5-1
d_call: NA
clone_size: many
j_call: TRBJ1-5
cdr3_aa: CASSLGDNQPQHF
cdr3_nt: TGCGCCAGCAGCTTGGGGGACAATCAGCCCCAGCATTTT

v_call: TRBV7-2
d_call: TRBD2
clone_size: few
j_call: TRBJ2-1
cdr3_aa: CASSPTGLAMFF
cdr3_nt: TGTGCCAGCAGTCCCACCGGACTAGCAATGTTCTTC

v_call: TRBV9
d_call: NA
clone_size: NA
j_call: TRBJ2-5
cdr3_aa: CASSSPRGTQYF
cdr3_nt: TGTGCCAGCAGCTCACCCCGCGGGACCCAGTACTTC

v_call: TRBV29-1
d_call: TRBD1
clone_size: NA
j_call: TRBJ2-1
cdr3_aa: CSVVRQGASYNEQFF
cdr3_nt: TGCAGCGTTGTGAGACAGGGCGCCTCCTACAATGAGCAGTTCTTC

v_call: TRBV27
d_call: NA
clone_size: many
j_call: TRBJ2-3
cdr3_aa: CASTSIGGTQYF
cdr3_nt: TGTGCCAGCACCTCCATCGGCGGGACGCAGTATTTT

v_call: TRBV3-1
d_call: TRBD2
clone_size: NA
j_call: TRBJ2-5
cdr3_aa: CASSQYGLAGGIQETQYF
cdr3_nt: TGTGCCAGCAGCCAATACGGACTAGCGGGGGGTATCCAAGAGACCCAGTACTTC

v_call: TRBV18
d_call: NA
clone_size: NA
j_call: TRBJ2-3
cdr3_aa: CASSPGSPRDTQYF
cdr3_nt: TGTGCCAGCTCACCGGGCAGCCCAAGGGATACGCAGTATTTT

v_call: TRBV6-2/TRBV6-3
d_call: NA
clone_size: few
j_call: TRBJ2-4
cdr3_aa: CASTDPRGLSKNIQYF
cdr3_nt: TGTGCCAGCACTGACCCCAGGGGATTGTCCAAAAACATTCAGTACTTC

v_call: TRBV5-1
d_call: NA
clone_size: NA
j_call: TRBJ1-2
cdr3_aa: CASSSSTGADSGYTF
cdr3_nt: TGCGCCAGCAGCTCCTCGACAGGCGCCGATTCTGGCTACACCTTC

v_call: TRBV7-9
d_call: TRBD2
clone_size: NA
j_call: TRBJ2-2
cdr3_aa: CASSFGTSGRNTGELFF
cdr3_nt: TGTGCCAGCAGCTTTGGGACTAGCGGGAGGAACACCGGGGAGCTGTTTTTT

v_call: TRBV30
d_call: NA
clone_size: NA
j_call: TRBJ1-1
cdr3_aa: CACRAGAGRGNTEAFF
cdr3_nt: TGTGCCTGCCGAGCAGGGGCCGGTAGAGGAAACACTGAAGCTTTCTTT

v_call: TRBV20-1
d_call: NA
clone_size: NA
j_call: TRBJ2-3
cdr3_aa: CSARQRTDTQYF
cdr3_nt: TGCAGTGCTAGACAGCGGACGGATACGCAGTATTTT

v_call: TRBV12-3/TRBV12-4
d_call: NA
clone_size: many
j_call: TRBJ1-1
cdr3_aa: CASSSGWRNTEAFF
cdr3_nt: TGTGCCAGCAGTTCAGGTTGGCGGAACACTGAAGCTTTCTTT

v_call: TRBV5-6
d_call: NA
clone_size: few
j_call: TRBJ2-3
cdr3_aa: CASSWPQGTQYF
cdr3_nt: TGTGCCAGCAGCTGGCCCCAGGGTACGCAGTATTTT

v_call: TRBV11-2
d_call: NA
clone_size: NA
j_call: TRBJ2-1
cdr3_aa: CASSLGVGAKSSYNEQFF
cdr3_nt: TGTGCCAGCAGCTTAGGAGTGGGGGCCAAGAGCTCCTACAATGAGCAGTTCTTC

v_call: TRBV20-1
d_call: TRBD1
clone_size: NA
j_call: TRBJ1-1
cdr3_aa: CSVGETGFFGTEAFF
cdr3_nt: TGCAGTGTCGGGGAGACAGGGTTTTTTGGGACTGAAGCTTTCTTT

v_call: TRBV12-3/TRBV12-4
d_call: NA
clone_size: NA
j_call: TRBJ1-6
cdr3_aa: CASRGATDSPLHF
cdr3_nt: TGTGCCAGCAGGGGGGCTACGGATTCACCCCTCCACTTT

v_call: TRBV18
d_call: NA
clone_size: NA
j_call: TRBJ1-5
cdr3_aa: CASSPATAHSNQPQHF
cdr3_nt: TGTGCCAGCTCACCAGCGACAGCCCATAGCAATCAGCCCCAGCATTTT

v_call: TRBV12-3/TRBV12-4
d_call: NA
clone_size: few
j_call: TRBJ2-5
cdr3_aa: CASSFVGTFQETQYF
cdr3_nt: TGTGCCAGCAGTTTTGTCGGGACTTTCCAAGAGACCCAGTACTTC

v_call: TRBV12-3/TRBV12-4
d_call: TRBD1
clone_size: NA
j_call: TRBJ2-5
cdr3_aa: CASSLGAGGKGETQYF
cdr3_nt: TGTGCCAGCAGTTTAGGTGCAGGGGGCAAGGGGGAGACCCAGTACTTC

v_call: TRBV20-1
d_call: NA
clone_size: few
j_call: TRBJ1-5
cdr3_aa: CSASPGTQPQHF
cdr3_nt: TGCAGTGCTAGCCCAGGGACTCAGCCCCAGCATTTT

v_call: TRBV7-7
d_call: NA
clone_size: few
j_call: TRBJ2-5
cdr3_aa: CASSLLGGKGETQYF
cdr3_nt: TGTGCCAGCAGCTTATTAGGAGGGAAAGGGGAGACCCAGTACTTC

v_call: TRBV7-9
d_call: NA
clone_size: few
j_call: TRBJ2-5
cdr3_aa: CASSLAPVAEKETQYF
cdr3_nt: TGTGCCAGCAGCTTAGCGCCAGTGGCAGAAAAAGAGACCCAGTACTTC

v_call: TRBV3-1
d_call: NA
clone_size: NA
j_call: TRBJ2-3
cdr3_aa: CASSQSRGNKGRTDTQYF
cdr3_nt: TGTGCCAGCAGCCAATCCCGCGGGAACAAAGGCCGCACAGATACGCAGTATTTT

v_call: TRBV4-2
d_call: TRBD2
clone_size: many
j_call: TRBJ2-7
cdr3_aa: CASSHPLAGAYEQYF
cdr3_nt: TGTGCCAGCAGCCACCCGCTAGCGGGTGCCTACGAGCAGTACTTC

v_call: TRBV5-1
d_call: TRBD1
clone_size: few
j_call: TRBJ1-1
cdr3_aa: CASRTGGVNTEAFF
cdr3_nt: TGCGCCAGCCGGACAGGGGGAGTGAACACTGAAGCTTTCTTT

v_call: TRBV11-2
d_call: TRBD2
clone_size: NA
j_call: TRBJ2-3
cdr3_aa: CASSFRRAGGSTHTQYF
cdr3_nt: TGTGCCAGCAGCTTCCGCCGAGCGGGAGGTTCCACTCATACGCAGTATTTT

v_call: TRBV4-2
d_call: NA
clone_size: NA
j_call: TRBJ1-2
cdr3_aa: CASSQAAGAGYGYTF
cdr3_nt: TGTGCCAGCAGCCAAGCGGCGGGGGCGGGATATGGCTACACCTTC

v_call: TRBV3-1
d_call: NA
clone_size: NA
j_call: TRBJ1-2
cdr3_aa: CASSRVPFYGYTF
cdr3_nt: TGTGCCAGCAGCCGGGTGCCATTCTATGGCTACACCTTC

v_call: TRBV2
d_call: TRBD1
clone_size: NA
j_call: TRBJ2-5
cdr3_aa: CASRKTGVQETQYF
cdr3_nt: TGTGCCAGCAGAAAAACAGGGGTCCAAGAGACCCAGTACTTC

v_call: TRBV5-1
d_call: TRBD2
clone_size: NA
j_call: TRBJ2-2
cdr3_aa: CASSPMAGDPGGELFF
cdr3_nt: TGCGCCAGCAGTCCGATGGCGGGAGACCCAGGCGGGGAGCTGTTTTTT

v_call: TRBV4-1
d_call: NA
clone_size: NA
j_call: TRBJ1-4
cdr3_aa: CASSQFGGPTNEKLFF
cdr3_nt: TGCGCCAGCAGCCAATTCGGGGGTCCGACTAATGAAAAACTGTTTTTT

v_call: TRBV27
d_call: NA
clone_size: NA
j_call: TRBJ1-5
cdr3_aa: CASSLLGNNQPQHF
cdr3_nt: TGTGCCAGCAGTTTATTAGGGAATAATCAGCCCCAGCATTTT

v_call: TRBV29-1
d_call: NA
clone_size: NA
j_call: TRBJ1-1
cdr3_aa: CSVASGNTEAFF
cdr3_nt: TGCAGCGTTGCTAGTGGGAACACTGAAGCTTTCTTT

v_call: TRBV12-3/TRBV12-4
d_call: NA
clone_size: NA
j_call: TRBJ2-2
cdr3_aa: CASSPIIGGGTGELFF
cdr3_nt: TGTGCCAGCAGTCCCATAATAGGGGGGGGCACCGGGGAGCTGTTTTTT

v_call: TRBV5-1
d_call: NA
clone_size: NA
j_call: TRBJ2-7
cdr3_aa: CASSSRARGSYEQYF
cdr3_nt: TGCGCCAGCAGCTCGAGGGCCAGGGGCTCCTACGAGCAGTACTTC

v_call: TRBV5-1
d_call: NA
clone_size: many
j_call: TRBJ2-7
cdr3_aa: CASSLGDEQYF
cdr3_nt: TGTGCCAGCAGCTTAGGGGACGAGCAGTACTTC

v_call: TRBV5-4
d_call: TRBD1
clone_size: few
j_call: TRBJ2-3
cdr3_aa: CASSKGTGDTQYF
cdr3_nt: TGTGCCAGCAGCAAAGGGACAGGTGATACGCAGTATTTT

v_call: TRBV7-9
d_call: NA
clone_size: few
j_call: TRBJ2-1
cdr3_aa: CASSATGRYNEQFF
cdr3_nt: TGTGCCAGCAGCGCAACAGGGCGGTACAATGAGCAGTTCTTC

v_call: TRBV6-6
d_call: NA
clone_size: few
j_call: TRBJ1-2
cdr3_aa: CASRTGGYYGYTF
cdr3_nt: TGTGCCAGCCGAACGGGGGGCTACTATGGCTACACCTTC

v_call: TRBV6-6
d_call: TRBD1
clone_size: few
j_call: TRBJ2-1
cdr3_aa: CASSYGGTGYNEQFF
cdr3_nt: TGTGCCAGCAGTTACGGGGGGACAGGGTACAATGAGCAGTTCTTC

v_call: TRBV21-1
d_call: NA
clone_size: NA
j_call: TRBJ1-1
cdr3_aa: CASNNRKGGEDTEAFF
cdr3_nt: TGTGCCAGCAACAACCGGAAAGGAGGGGAGGACACTGAAGCTTTCTTT

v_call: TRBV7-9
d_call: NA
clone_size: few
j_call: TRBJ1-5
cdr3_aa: CASSLTGHSNQPQHF
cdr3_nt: TGTGCCAGCAGCCTAACAGGGCATAGCAATCAGCCCCAGCATTTT

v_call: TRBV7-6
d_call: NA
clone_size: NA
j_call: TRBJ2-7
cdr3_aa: CASSPIVVEQYF
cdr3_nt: TGTGCCAGCAGCCCTATCGTGGTCGAGCAGTACTTC

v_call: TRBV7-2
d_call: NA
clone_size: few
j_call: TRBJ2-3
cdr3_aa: CASSFWNTDTQYF
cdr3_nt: TGTGCCAGCAGCTTTTGGAACACAGATACGCAGTATTTT

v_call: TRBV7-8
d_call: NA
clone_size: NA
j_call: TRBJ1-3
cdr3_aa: CASSLTGRGNTIYF
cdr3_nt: TGTGCCAGCAGCCTCACAGGGCGTGGAAACACCATATATTTT

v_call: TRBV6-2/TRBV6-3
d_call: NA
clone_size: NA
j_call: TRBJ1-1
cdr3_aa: CASSYLAHDTEAFF
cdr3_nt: TGTGCCAGCAGTTACTTAGCACACGACACTGAAGCTTTCTTT

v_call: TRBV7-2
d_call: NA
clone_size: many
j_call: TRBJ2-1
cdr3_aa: CASSLRIAGEQFF
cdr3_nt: TGTGCCAGCAGCTTAAGGATTGCGGGTGAGCAGTTCTTC